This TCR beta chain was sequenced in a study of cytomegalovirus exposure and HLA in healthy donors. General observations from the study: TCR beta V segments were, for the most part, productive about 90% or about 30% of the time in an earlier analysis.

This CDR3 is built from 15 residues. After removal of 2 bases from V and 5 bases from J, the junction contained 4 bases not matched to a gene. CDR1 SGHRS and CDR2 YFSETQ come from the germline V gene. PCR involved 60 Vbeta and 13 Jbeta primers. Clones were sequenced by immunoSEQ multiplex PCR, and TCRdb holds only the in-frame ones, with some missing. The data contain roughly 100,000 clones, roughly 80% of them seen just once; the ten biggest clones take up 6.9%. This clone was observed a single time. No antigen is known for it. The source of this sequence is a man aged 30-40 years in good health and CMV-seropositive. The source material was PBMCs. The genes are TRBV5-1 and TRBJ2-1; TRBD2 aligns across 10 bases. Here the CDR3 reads CASSFRSGGDNEQFF. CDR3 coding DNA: TGCGCCAGCAGCTTTAGGAGCGGGGGGGACAATGAGCAGTTCTTC.